The 31 T cell receptor beta chains below come from one sample, sequenced in a study of Ad26.COV2.S vaccination and SARS-CoV-2 variants (dated by TCRdb to the early 2020s). The treatment or condition label on this specimen signifies: approximately 18 received Ad26.COV2.S at low or high dose, single or two shots; several received placebo; per-sample allocation not given. For vaccine and placebo recipients, the sequenced repertoires came from samples collected on day 63 after the first injection. Library prep was done by the immunoSEQ multiplex PCR assay. TCRdb mirrors the immuneACCESS table, restricted to in-frame sequences. Some clones are absent from its copies; in checked studies, under half trace to an unresolved V gene, and the reason for the others is unknown. This sample has roughly 420,000 clones in its table, and approximately 88% of those were observed once. Around 3.6% of the sample rests with the top ten.

This material consisted of peripheral blood, taken in a trial of Ad26.COV2.S vaccine versus placebo. The receptors derive from a person aged 18-65 years who received the Ad26.COV2.S COVID-19 vaccine or a placebo.

The genes are TRBV7-2 and TRBJ2-5; 8 bases align to TRBD2. Losses at the gene ends were 4 bases for V and 5 bases for J; bases not matched to a gene: 9. This CDR3 has 15 amino acids. Per germline, CDR1 SGHTA and CDR2 FQGNSA. As DNA, the CDR3 is TGTGCCAGCAGCTCCCTCGGGGGGGCCGGGGAGACCCAGTACTTC. Protein product: CASSSLGGAGETQYF.

Only one count was recorded for this clone. This chain connects TRBV6-5 to TRBJ2-3; D tentatively fits TRBD1 or TRBD2 (6 bases each). Germline V CDR1 and CDR2: MNHEY, SVGAGI. V was trimmed by 6 bases and J by 6 bases, leaving 13 bases between them. The CDR3 is 13 amino acids. The CDR3 DNA reads TGTGCCAGCAGACAGGGACTTCCCGATACGCAGTATTTT. This codes for CASRQGLPDTQYF.

This rearrangement joins TRBV2 to TRBJ2-3; D could derive from TRBD1 or TRBD2 (6 bases each). In germline, CDR1 is SNHLY, CDR2 FYNNEI. V shed 6 bases and J shed 6 bases, with 19 bases lying between them. The CDR3 length is 15 residues. CDR3 nucleotides: TGTGCCAGCAGCGCACGGAGGGGGGCAGGGGATACGCAGTATTTT. Encoded protein: CASSARRGAGDTQYF. Variable domain in full (rest from reference TRBV2 and TRBJ2-3): EPEVTQTPSHQVTQMGQEVILRCVPISNHLYFYWYRQILGQKVEFLVSFYNNEISEKSEIFDDQFSVERPDGSNFTLKIRSTKLEDSAMYFCASSARRGAGDTQYFGPGTRLTVL.

The chain employs TRBV9 and TRBJ2-2, with D perhaps matching TRBD1 (6 bases). Germline-derived CDR1 and CDR2 are SGDLS and YYNGEE. Trimming took 3 bases from V and 5 from J, leaving 11 bases between them. The CDR3 is 14 amino acids. CDR3 protein: CASSAGEWTGELFF. The CDR3 DNA follows: TGTGCCAGCAGCGCAGGGGAATGGACCGGGGAGCTGTTTTTT.

This clone was recorded only once. The chain couples TRBV2 to TRBJ1-4, with D hard to call. The CDR3 has 16 amino acids. Germline V gives CDR1 SNHLY, CDR2 FYNNEI. V lost 0 bases, J lost 3 bases, and 11 bases lay in between. The CDR3 spells CASSEASAPSNEKLFF. The DNA of the CDR3 is TGTGCCAGCAGTGAAGCTTCAGCCCCTTCTAATGAAAAACTGTTTTTT.

The gene calls are TRBV5-1 and TRBJ2-1; TRBD1 is a possible D gene (5 bases). CDR3 length: 13 amino acids. Germline V gene data show CDR1 as SGHRS and CDR2 as YFSETQ. Deletions cut 4 bases from V and 4 bases from J, with 9 bases between. The CDR3 DNA follows: TGCGCCAGCAGCAAGACAGATTACAATGAGCAGTTCTTC. It translates to CASSKTDYNEQFF.

The chain carries TRBV12-3 or TRBV12-4 and TRBJ2-5; D may match TRBD1 or TRBD2 (6 bases each). The CDR3 has 13 residues. V was pared by 7 bases and J by 5 bases, with 14 bases between. The CDR3 here is CASKRGVGETQYF. CDR3 coding DNA: TGTGCCAGCAAAAGGGGGGTTGGGGAGACCCAGTACTTC.

This clone showed up just a few times. V is TRBV29-1 and J is TRBJ1-5, with TRBD1 as a possible D gene (5 bases). V lost 7 bases and J 3 bases, leaving 10 bases between the germline ends. This CDR3 spans 12 amino acids. Germline V lookup: CDR1 SQVTM, CDR2 ANQGSEA. CDR3 protein: CSAAGTNQPQHF. The CDR3, as DNA: TGCAGCGCCGCAGGGACCAATCAGCCCCAGCATTTT.

The rearrangement uses TRBV30 and TRBJ2-5, with TRBD1 as a possible D gene (5 bases). V was pared by 7 bases and J by 4 bases, with 13 bases between. The CDR3 contains 12 residues. CDR1 is GTSNPN and CDR2 is SVGIG in the germline V gene (reference sequence). DNA of the CDR3: TGTGCCTTCAGGGTAGCAACAGAGACCCAGTACTTC. Protein: CAFRVATETQYF.

The chain combines TRBV6-2 or TRBV6-3 with TRBJ1-2; 11 bases fit TRBD1. Germline lookup yields CDR1 MNHEY and CDR2 SVGEGT. Trimming cost V 6 bases and J 8 bases; bases outside gene matches: 14. The CDR3 consists of 16 residues. This CDR3 is CASSSRDRGFSEGYTF. As DNA, the CDR3 is TGTGCCAGCAGCTCCCGGGACAGGGGGTTTTCGGAGGGCTACACCTTC.

The chain is built from TRBV2 and TRBJ1-4, with 9 nucleotides matching TRBD1. With 10 bases clipped from V and 4 bases from J, the junction kept 7 bases outside the gene matches. CDR1 and CDR2 from the germline V gene are SNHLY and FYNNEI. This CDR3 region has 14 residues. DNA of the CDR3: TGTGCCACCCTTCCGGGACAGGGTAATGAAAAACTGTTTTTT. Translated, it gives CATLPGQGNEKLFF.

The genes are TRBV4-1 and TRBJ2-2, with D perhaps assigned TRBD1 or TRBD2 (6 bases each). CDR3 size: 15 residues. V gave up 0 bases and J gave up 6 bases, with 11 bases separating them. Germline CDR1 is MGHRA and CDR2 is YSYEKL. The chain's CDR3 is CASSQDGGGPGELFF. The CDR3 DNA is TGCGCCAGCAGCCAAGATGGAGGGGGTCCCGGGGAGCTGTTTTTT.

This clone was picked up a small number of times. The CDR3 sequence: CASSLAYTEAFF. CDR3 sequence (DNA): TGTGCCAGCAGCTTAGCGTACACTGAAGCTTTCTTT. The chain joins TRBV7-9 to TRBJ1-1; no clear D gene. The CDR3 contains 12 residues. V was pared by 0 bases and J by 3 bases, with 2 bases between. From germline, CDR1 is SEHNR and CDR2 FQNEAQ (reference sequence).

The CDR3 coding sequence is TGTGCCAGCAGCGGGAGGACAGGGGGTTTCACCGGGGAGCTGTTTTTT. Encoded protein: CASSGRTGGFTGELFF. The rearrangement uses TRBV9 and TRBJ2-2; TRBD1 matches at 10 bases. From germline, CDR1 is SGDLS and CDR2 YYNGEE. J lost 4 bases, V lost 3 bases, and 6 bases had no gene match. This CDR3 is 16 amino acids long.

The rearrangement links TRBV2 to TRBJ2-2; 8 bases match TRBD1. Germline trimming cut 7 bases from V and 2 bases from J; bases unmatched to any gene: 6. CDR1 is SNHLY, CDR2 FYNNEI, per germline. This CDR3 has 15 amino acids. The CDR3 protein is CASTPDRGNTGELFF. In DNA, the CDR3 is TGTGCCAGCACCCCTGACAGGGGAAACACCGGGGAGCTGTTTTTT.

The chain has TRBV18 and TRBJ2-5, with TRBD1 matching over 7 bases. V was pared by 8 bases and J by 2 bases, with 2 bases of the junction left unmatched. CDR3 length: 12 amino acids. Germline V lookup: CDR1 KGHSH, CDR2 LQKENI. The CDR3 nucleotides read TGTGCCAGCACGGGACAGCAAGAGACCCAGTACTTC. The encoded protein is CASTGQQETQYF.

This clone was observed once. The chain joins TRBV7-2 to TRBJ2-3, with a tentative D call TRBD2 (7 bases). V lost 2 bases, J lost 3 bases, and 15 bases lay in between. The germline V gene has CDR1 SGHTA and CDR2 FQGNSA. This CDR3 is built from 16 residues. CDR3 DNA sequence: TGTGCCAGCAGCTTACTCGGGGGGCGTGGGACAGATACGCAGTATTTT. Its translation: CASSLLGGRGTDTQYF.

The rearrangement links TRBV5-1 to TRBJ2-5; D may be TRBD1 (6 bases). Germline V gene sequence: CDR1 SGHRS, CDR2 YFSETQ. The V end lost 4 bases, the J end lost 3 bases, and 16 bases lay between the germline ends. CDR3 size: 15 residues. CDR3 DNA sequence: TGCGCCAGCAGCGAATCCGGGACATACGAAGAGACCCAGTACTTC. Translating it yields CASSESGTYEETQYF. The variable domain in full, with the rest retrieved from reference TRBV5-1 and TRBJ2-5, is KAGVTQTPRYLIKTRGQQVTLSCSPISGHRSVSWYQQTPGQGLQFLFEYFSETQRNKGNFPGRFSGRQFSNSRSEMNVSTLELGDSALYLCASSESGTYEETQYFGPGTRLLVL.

The CDR3 here is CASSSHSSGAASYEQYF. The CDR3 DNA sequence: TGCGCCAGCAGCTCACACTCCTCAGGGGCTGCCTCCTACGAGCAGTACTTC. The V gene is TRBV5-1, the J gene TRBJ2-7; TRBD1 is a possible D gene (6 bases). The germline gives CDR1 SGHRS, CDR2 YFSETQ. The CDR3 extends over 17 amino acids. Trimming stripped 3 bases from V and 0 bases from J, with 19 bases between.

J is TRBJ1-1 and V is TRBV27; D gene unclear. V lost 2 bases, J lost 1 base, and 17 bases lay in between. Germline-derived CDR1 and CDR2 are MNHEY and SMNVEV (reference sequence). The CDR3 has 17 residues. DNA for the CDR3: TGTGCCAGCAGTTTACTCGTCCCGGTCGGTAAGAACACTGAAGCTTTCTTT. The encoded protein is CASSLLVPVGKNTEAFF.

Concerning this clone: Other DNA sequences in this specimen translate into the identical CDR3. V gene TRBV5-1 combines with J gene TRBJ1-1; unclear D gene. Germline CDR1 reads SGHRS; CDR2 reads YFSETQ. The V end was cut by 1 base, the J end by 1 base, with 8 bases between. The CDR3 is made up of 14 amino acids. In DNA form, the CDR3 reads TGCGCCAGCAGCTTGTCACCCACGAACACTGAAGCTTTCTTT. Amino acid sequence: CASSLSPTNTEAFF.

V is TRBV5-1 and J is TRBJ2-7; the D gene is possibly TRBD1 (5 bases). The CDR3 has 14 residues. Germline CDR1 reads SGHRS; CDR2 reads YFSETQ. Trimming took off 0 bases at V and 6 bases at J, with 13 bases between the two ends. DNA of the CDR3: TGCGCCAGCAGCTTGGACCGGCGGACAAGCGAGCAGTACTTC. Its protein is CASSLDRRTSEQYF.

The chain joins TRBV7-6 to TRBJ1-6, with D unresolved. V was trimmed by 5 bases and J by 0 bases, leaving 14 bases between them. The CDR3 extends over 17 amino acids. CDR1 and CDR2 from the germline V gene are SGHVS and FNYEAQ. CDR3 sequence reads: CASSKVRSHSYNSPLHF. CDR3 sequence (DNA): TGTGCCAGCAGCAAAGTACGGAGCCACTCCTATAATTCACCCCTCCACTTT. The full variable domain, rest sourced from reference TRBV7-6 and TRBJ1-6, is GAGVSQSPRYKVTKRGQDVALRCDPISGHVSLYWYRQALGQGPEFLTYFNYEAQQDKSGLPNDRFSAERPEGSISTLTIQRTEQRDSAMYRCASSKVRSHSYNSPLHFGNGTRLTVT.

The genes are TRBV4-1 and TRBJ2-5; TRBD1 matches 8 bases. Germline trimming cut 1 base from V and 3 bases from J; bases unmatched to any gene: 13. Germline V lookup: CDR1 MGHRA, CDR2 YSYEKL. The CDR3 has 18 amino acids. The CDR3 nucleotides read TGCGCCAGCAGCCAAGGAAAAATGGCCGACAGGGGAAAAGAGACCCAGTACTTC. Translated: CASSQGKMADRGKETQYF.

The V gene is TRBV19, the J gene TRBJ1-1; TRBD1 matches 9 bases. V lost 1 base and J lost 4; bases outside the gene matches: 4. The CDR3 loop spans 15 amino acids. Germline V gene sequence: CDR1 LNHDA, CDR2 SQIVND (reference sequence). CDR3: CASSIATGGLTEAFF. The CDR3 DNA reads TGTGCCAGTAGTATAGCCACAGGGGGCCTCACTGAAGCTTTCTTT. The full variable domain, rest sourced from reference TRBV19 and TRBJ1-1, is DGGITQSPKYLFRKEGQNVTLSCEQNLNHDAMYWYRQDPGQGLRLIYYSQIVNDFQKGDIAEGYSVSREKKESFPLTVTSAQKNPTAFYLCASSIATGGLTEAFFGQGTRLTVV.

V gene TRBV5-4 combines with J gene TRBJ1-5; tentative D call: TRBD1 (6 bases). V was pared by 1 base and J by 7 bases, with 12 bases between. The germline gives CDR1 SGHNT, CDR2 YYREEE (reference sequence). This CDR3 has 14 amino acids. The CDR3 coding sequence is TGTGCCAGCAGCTTGTGGGGGGCATGGCAGCCCCAGCATTTT. It codes for CASSLWGAWQPQHF.

The genes are TRBV29-1 and TRBJ2-7, with D maybe TRBD1 (5 bases). Germline CDR1 SQVTM, CDR2 ANQGSEA. V was cut by 1 base and J by 6 bases, with 10 bases left in between. The CDR3 is made up of 12 amino acids. DNA for the CDR3: TGCAGCGTTGAAGGCCAGGGCGGCGAGCAGTACTTC. As protein: CSVEGQGGEQYF.

This rearrangement joins TRBV5-1 to TRBJ2-4; D remains unclear. Germline lookup yields CDR1 SGHRS and CDR2 YFSETQ. The V and J ends lost 0 bases and 5 bases respectively, with 15 bases between them. CDR3 length: 16 residues. The CDR3 reads CASSLEASRLQNIQYF. As DNA, the CDR3 is TGCGCCAGCAGCTTGGAGGCTTCCAGGCTCCAAAACATTCAGTACTTC.

The V and J genes are TRBV2 and TRBJ1-5, with a weak D call TRBD1 (6 bases). Trimming pared 1 base from V and 6 bases from J, leaving 13 bases between. CDR1 and CDR2 from the germline V gene are SNHLY and FYNNEI. The CDR3 consists of 15 residues. This CDR3 is CASSEDGQGFQPQHF. CDR3 nucleotides: TGTGCCAGCAGTGAAGATGGGCAGGGGTTTCAGCCCCAGCATTTT. Combining the CDR3 with reference TRBV2 and TRBJ1-5 gives the whole variable domain EPEVTQTPSHQVTQMGQEVILRCVPISNHLYFYWYRQILGQKVEFLVSFYNNEISEKSEIFDDQFSVERPDGSNFTLKIRSTKLEDSAMYFCASSEDGQGFQPQHFGDGTRLSIL.

This clone occurred once. This chain connects TRBV7-2 to TRBJ2-1; D uncertain. V was trimmed by 5 bases and J by 10 bases, leaving 12 bases between them. The CDR3 spans 12 residues. Per the germline V gene, CDR1 is SGHTA and CDR2 is FQGNSA. CDR3: CASSGSRREQFF. The CDR3 region has the DNA TGTGCCAGCAGCGGATCCCGCCGCGAGCAGTTCTTC.

This clone came up once. This sequence joins TRBV4-2 and TRBJ1-2; tentatively, D is TRBD1 (6 bases). The V end lost 4 bases, the J end lost 0 bases, and 12 bases lay between the germline ends. The V gene's germline CDR1 is LGHNA and CDR2 YNFKEQ. The CDR3 totals 15 residues. The CDR3 DNA follows: TGTGCCAGCAGCCTCCGACAGGCTTCTAACTATGGCTACACCTTC. It translates to CASSLRQASNYGYTF.